Described below is a single T cell receptor beta chain sequence and its context. Its specificity is not known. This sample was included in a study of OX40 agonist ivuxolimab in advanced cancers. Turning to the study itself: Prior checkpoint blockade (anti-PD-1, anti-PD-L1 or anti-CTLA-4) was permitted; approximately 44% had it.

The repertoire was sequenced with immunoSEQ multiplex PCR; TCRdb's copy has only in-frame clones and lacks some. The data contain approximately 70,000 clones, around 88% of them singletons. The CDR3 consists of 15 residues. Germline V lookup: CDR1 MDHEN, CDR2 SYDVKM. The V end was cut by 5 bases, the J end by 4 bases, with 15 bases between. Study-level findings and limits: It was also the case that some nonresponders had low normalized T-cell clonal expansion.

The source material was CD4+ or CD8+ T cells sorted from blood, sampled in a trial of the OX40 agonist ivuxolimab. The rearrangement uses TRBV28 and TRBJ2-4, with a weak D call TRBD2 (5 bases). The clonotype comes from an adult with an advanced solid tumor such as melanoma, head and neck, liver or kidney cancer. The CDR3 DNA reads TGTGCCAGCAGTATCAGCCGGCGGGCAAAAAACATTCAGTACTTC. This translates into CASSISRRAKNIQYF.